This TCR beta chain is drawn from a study of cytomegalovirus exposure and HLA in healthy donors. Primers for the PCR totalled 60 Vbeta and 13 Jbeta. TCRdb's copy holds only in-frame clones and misses some; the assay was immunoSEQ multiplex PCR. The data contain around 250,000 clones, about 80% of them seen just once; the ten biggest clones take up about 8%. V lost 5 bases to trimming and J lost 9 bases; unmatched junction nucleotides: 10. The CDR3 spans 16 residues. Germline V lookup: CDR1 SGHTA, CDR2 FQGNSA. Sequenced input: PBMCs. The sequence was obtained from a woman aged 60-70 years in good health and CMV-seropositive. This chain uses TRBV7-2 with TRBJ2-1, with 13 nucleotides matching TRBD2. The CDR3 spells CASSPPRTSGSVEQFF. CDR3 bases: TGTGCCAGCAGCCCACCCCGGACTAGCGGGAGTGTTGAGCAGTTCTTC.